This paragraph covers one T cell receptor (beta chain) sequence. Its specificity is not known. The CDR3 loop spans 14 amino acids. Germline V gene data show CDR1 as MDHEN and CDR2 as SYDVKM. V lost 3 bases to trimming and J lost 7 bases, with 16 bases between them. TCRdb re-analysed the 5' RACE reads in MiXCR, keeping a single row per CDR3 protein. The profile shows about 70,000 distinct CDR3 sequences, 8% to 10% of them singletons. The data are from a study of early T cells in non-severe SARS-CoV-2 infection. Study-wide results and caveats: Anti-spike CD8 responses were favored in VDJdb matching, and private and CD4 specificities were missed.

The clonotype was recovered from an adult who was a healthcare worker with PCR-confirmed SARS-CoV-2 infection or an uninfected control (not recorded which). The chain uses TRBV28 and TRBJ2-7; no definite D call. Sample: whole blood, taken at baseline. The CDR3, as DNA: TGTGCCAGCAGTTTTGCCAGGCTAGTAATAGAGCAGTACTTC. It encodes CASSFARLVIEQYF. The full variable domain, with the rest looked up from reference TRBV28 and TRBJ2-7, is DVKVTQSSRYLVKRTGEKVFLECVQDMDHENMFWYRQDPGLGLRLIYFSYDVKMKEKGDIPEGYSVSREKKERFSLILESASTNQTSMYLCASSFARLVIEQYFGPGTRLTVT.